The present entry profiles one T cell receptor (beta chain) with its context. The antigen is not known. This sample is drawn from a study of response to subunit inactivated influenza vaccine. Study-wide results and caveats: Few additional T cells are recruited per seasonal influenza vaccination, authors suggested.

From the RT-PCR reads, TCRdb called clonotypes with MiXCR, one entry per CDR3 protein. This sample carries hundreds of thousands of distinct CDR3 sequences, roughly 14% of them seen once, and the ten largest clones take around a tenth. The V and J ends lost 6 bases and 2 bases, in that order; junction bases with no gene match: 6. Germline assignment: CDR1 DFQATT and CDR2 SNEGSKA (reference sequence). This CDR3 contains 15 residues. The clonotype comes from a man aged 50 to 60 who received an inactivated influenza vaccine. The sample consisted of PBMCs from blood, taken 11 to 12 days after vaccination. V and J are TRBV20-1 and TRBJ2-1, with 11 bases fitting TRBD2. In DNA form, the CDR3 reads TGCAGTGCGAGGGTAGCGGGAGGGCCCTACAATGAGCAGTTCTTC. It encodes CSARVAGGPYNEQFF.